One sample yielded the 22 T cell receptor beta chains listed below, sequenced in a study of cytomegalovirus exposure and HLA in healthy donors. The PCR ran on 60 Vbeta and 13 Jbeta primers. Clones were read by immunoSEQ multiplex PCR, and TCRdb kept only the in-frame ones, dropping some. The sample lists about 200,000 clones; roughly 80% were seen once. The sequenced sample was PBMCs. The receptors come from a man aged 50-60 years in good health and CMV-seronegative.

On this clone itself: Germline is not matched at one junction end, which may reflect a read error. This sample includes further DNA sequences coding for the same CDR3. The rearrangement joins TRBV6-1 to TRBJ1-1; TRBD1 matches 9 bases. Looked up from germline, CDR1 is MNHNS and CDR2 is SASEGT. This CDR3 region has 16 residues. The CDR3 region has the DNA TGTGCCAGCAGTGGGGTTGGGACAGGGCTGAACACCGAAGCTTTCTTT. Translated: CASSGVGTGLNTEAFF.

The chain has TRBV7-6 and TRBJ2-5; D is unresolved. CDR1 is SGHVS and CDR2 is FNYEAQ in the germline V gene. Trimming took off 1 base at V and 7 bases at J, with 7 bases between the two ends. This CDR3 spans 12 amino acids. The CDR3 protein is CASSLDSVTQYF. The CDR3 region has the DNA TGTGCCAGCAGCTTAGACTCCGTGACCCAGTACTTC.

The V call is TRBV18, the J call TRBJ2-1, with a possible D match to TRBD2 (5 bases). The CDR3 loop spans 15 amino acids. Trimming took off 2 bases at V and 3 bases at J, with 11 bases between the two ends. Germline V gene lookup returns CDR1 KGHSH and CDR2 LQKENI. DNA of the CDR3: TGTGCCAGCTCACCATTAGCGCGATACTACAATGAGCAGTTCTTC. Translated, it gives CASSPLARYYNEQFF.

As DNA, the CDR3 is TGTGCCAGCAGTGCAGGGGGTCGCGGGGAGCTGTTTTTT. This codes for CASSAGGRGELFF. This rearrangement joins TRBV2 to TRBJ2-2; 7 bases are shared with TRBD1. V lost 4 bases, J lost 7 bases, and 3 bases stayed unmatched. Germline loops: CDR1 SNHLY, CDR2 FYNNEI. This CDR3 region has 13 residues.

The chain employs TRBV7-8 and TRBJ2-5; weak D call: TRBD1 (5 bases). V was clipped by 3 bases and J by 0 bases, with 20 bases between them. The CDR3 contains 18 residues. Germline loops: CDR1 SGHVS, CDR2 FQNEAQ. CDR3 in DNA: TGTGCCAGCAGCTTGGGAAGATATAGGGGCCCGGACCAAGAGACCCAGTACTTC. Amino acid sequence: CASSLGRYRGPDQETQYF.

The CDR3, as DNA: TGCGCCAGCAGCTTGTCCGGGACAGATACGCAGTATTTT. Translating gives CASSLSGTDTQYF. This chain uses TRBV5-1 with TRBJ2-3; D is undetermined. From germline, CDR1 is SGHRS and CDR2 YFSETQ. There are 13 residues in the CDR3. Trimming took 1 base from V and 3 from J, leaving 6 bases between them.

The chain joins TRBV27 to TRBJ2-3; D remains ambiguous. Trimming left V 3 bases short and J 1 base short, with 5 bases between. Germline V gene sequence: CDR1 MNHEY, CDR2 SMNVEV (reference sequence). CDR3 length: 13 amino acids. The CDR3 nucleotides read TGTGCCAGCAGTTTGGTAGGCACAGATACGCAGTATTTT. Residues: CASSLVGTDTQYF.

This chain uses TRBV6-1 with TRBJ2-1; TRBD2 matches 7 bases. The length of the CDR3 is 17 residues. V trimming: 3 bases; J trimming: 2 bases; junction bases outside the gene matches: 10. CDR1 MNHNS and CDR2 SASEGT come from the germline V gene. The CDR3 reads CASSDTFPGGTYNEQFF. DNA for the CDR3: TGTGCCAGCAGTGATACCTTTCCGGGAGGTACCTACAATGAGCAGTTCTTC.

As concerns this clone: Other DNA sequences in this specimen translate into the identical CDR3. The chain joins TRBV30 to TRBJ1-4, with D unclear. Trimming stripped 0 bases from V and 3 bases from J, with 5 bases between. The CDR3 is 13 amino acids. The germline CDR1 and CDR2 sequences are GTSNPN and SVGIG (reference sequence). CDR3 region: CAWSVRANEKLFF. The CDR3 DNA is TGTGCCTGGAGTGTAAGAGCTAATGAAAAACTGTTTTTT.

This clone was counted once. The CDR3 DNA is TGTGCCAGCAGTTCTGGGCGGGACAGGGGCCCCCATCAGCCCCAGCATTTT. It encodes CASSSGRDRGPHQPQHF. The chain links TRBV7-9 to TRBJ1-5; TRBD1 matches at 10 bases. Germline V gene sequence: CDR1 SEHNR, CDR2 FQNEAQ (reference sequence). With V trimmed by 6 bases and J by 5 bases, 13 bases remained unmatched. CDR3 length: 17 amino acids.

V gene TRBV30 combines with J gene TRBJ2-7; the D gene is possibly TRBD2 (6 bases). Germline CDR1 GTSNPN, CDR2 SVGIG (reference sequence). CDR3 size: 12 residues. V lost 4 bases and J lost 10, with 17 bases in between. In DNA, the CDR3 is TGTGCCTGGACCTCGACCCCGGGACTTCAGTACTTC. It encodes CAWTSTPGLQYF. The whole variable domain, filled in from reference TRBV30 and TRBJ2-7, reads SQTIHQWPATLVQPVGSPLSLECTVEGTSNPNLYWYRQAAGRGLQLLFYSVGIGQISSEVPQNLSASRPQDRQFILSSKKLLLSDSGFYLCAWTSTPGLQYFGPGTRLTVT.

This sequence joins TRBV18 and TRBJ2-2; the D gene is possibly TRBD1 (5 bases). Trimming shortened V by 1 base and J by 6 bases, and 9 bases separated the two germline ends. This CDR3 has 14 amino acids. The germline V gene encodes CDR1 KGHSH and CDR2 LQKENI. This chain's CDR3 is CASSPRRDAGELFF. The CDR3 region has the DNA TGTGCCAGCTCACCACGCAGGGATGCCGGGGAGCTGTTTTTT.

The rearrangement joins TRBV5-1 to TRBJ2-3; 8 bases fit TRBD2. V gave up 5 bases and J gave up 0 bases; unmatched junction bases: 5. Germline-derived CDR1 and CDR2 are SGHRS and YFSETQ. The CDR3 is 15 residues long. The CDR3 region has the DNA TGCGCCAGCAGGGAGCGGGGGACTAGCACAGATACGCAGTATTTT. It translates to CASRERGTSTDTQYF.

The chain joins TRBV28 to TRBJ1-1; 7 nucleotides match TRBD1. The germline V gene encodes CDR1 MDHEN and CDR2 SYDVKM. This CDR3 has 16 residues. V gave up 6 bases and J gave up 0 bases; unmatched junction bases: 10. In DNA, the CDR3 is TGTGCCAGCAGCCTCATAACAGGGGACATGAACACTGAAGCTTTCTTT. Protein product: CASSLITGDMNTEAFF.

This clone was found a few times. V and J are TRBV11-2 and TRBJ2-1; TRBD2 matches 10 bases. Germline lookup yields CDR1 SGHAT and CDR2 FQNNGV. V shed 1 base, J shed 6 bases, and the junction held 15 bases outside the gene matches. The CDR3 extends over 19 amino acids. The CDR3 DNA follows: TGTGCCAGCAGCTTAGGAAGGAAAAGCGGGAGGGCCCTTCTCAATGAGCAGTTCTTC. This translates into CASSLGRKSGRALLNEQFF.

This clone has only one observation. The rearrangement joins TRBV18 to TRBJ2-1; 9 positions agree with TRBD1. The CDR3 is made up of 16 amino acids. The V gene end was trimmed by 2 bases and the J gene end by 7 bases; junction bases not matched to a gene: 9. Germline CDR1 KGHSH, CDR2 LQKENI. The CDR3 DNA reads as TGTGCCAGCTCACCAGCCGGGACAGGGAGGGGGAATGAGCAGTTCTTC. It yields the protein CASSPAGTGRGNEQFF.

This clone has only a few counts. J is TRBJ1-2 and V is TRBV15, with 7 bases fitting TRBD1. J was trimmed by 4 bases and V by 3 bases; bases with no gene match: 8. Germline V gene data show CDR1 as LNHNV and CDR2 as YYDKDF (reference sequence). This CDR3 spans 15 amino acids. The CDR3 loop is CATSSPQTGPYGYTF. The CDR3 bases are TGTGCCACCAGCAGCCCCCAGACAGGGCCCTATGGCTACACCTTC. Using reference TRBV15 and TRBJ1-2 for the parts outside the CDR3, the full variable domain is DAMVIQNPRYQVTQFGKPVTLSCSQTLNHNVMYWYQQKSSQAPKLLFHYYDKDFNNEADTPDNFQSRRPNTSFCFLDIRSPGLGDTAMYLCATSSPQTGPYGYTFGSGTRLTVV.

J is TRBJ1-1 and V is TRBV7-9; D ambiguous. This CDR3 has 13 residues. Germline CDR1 reads SEHNR; CDR2 reads FQNEAQ (reference sequence). V lost 8 bases, J lost 3 bases, and 13 bases lay in between. The CDR3: CASGWRTDTEAFF. In nucleotides, the CDR3 is TGTGCCAGCGGTTGGAGGACGGACACTGAAGCTTTCTTT.

This clone was counted a few times. The J gene is TRBJ2-5, the V gene TRBV9; 7 bases are shared with TRBD2. The trim removed 0 bases at V and 4 bases at J, leaving 3 bases unmatched. The length of the CDR3 is 14 residues. CDR1 SGDLS and CDR2 YYNGEE come from the germline V gene. In nucleotides, the CDR3 is TGTGCCAGCAGCGTAGCGGGAGGTGTAGAGACCCAGTACTTC. Translating it yields CASSVAGGVETQYF.

The rearrangement joins TRBV11-2 to TRBJ2-1, with D perhaps matching TRBD1 (6 bases). Germline V lookup: CDR1 SGHAT, CDR2 FQNNGV. Trimming left V 4 bases short and J 0 bases short, with 13 bases between. This CDR3 is built from 16 residues. CDR3 nucleotides: TGTGCCAGCAGCTCTCGGACAGCTAGCTCCTACAATGAGCAGTTCTTC. This encodes CASSSRTASSYNEQFF.

The chain combines TRBV4-2 with TRBJ2-7; TRBD2 aligns across 8 bases. Losses at the gene ends were 1 base for V and 2 bases for J; bases not matched to a gene: 10. The germline V gene encodes CDR1 LGHNA and CDR2 YNFKEQ. The CDR3 extends over 17 amino acids. This chain's CDR3 is CASSQARGSGSAYEQYF. The CDR3 DNA reads TGTGCCAGCAGCCAAGCCAGGGGCAGCGGGAGCGCCTACGAGCAGTACTTC.

This rearrangement joins TRBV6-1 to TRBJ2-1; no definite D call. Trimming took 6 bases from V and 7 from J, leaving 7 bases between them. Germline assignment: CDR1 MNHNS and CDR2 SASEGT. The CDR3 is 11 residues long. CDR3 sequence: CASRSANEQFF. The CDR3 nucleotides read TGTGCCAGCAGGTCAGCGAATGAGCAGTTCTTC.